This T cell receptor beta chain was found in a study of cytotoxic CD8 clonotypes in ibrutinib-treated CLL. Turning to this clone: Its antigen is still unknown.

Study outcomes and limitations: Before falling back toward baseline at progression, clonality had risen at the time of ibrutinib response. Sample timing was unmatched between remission and later-progressing patients; lymph nodes unstudied.

The CDR3 spans 14 residues. V was pared by 2 bases and J by 4 bases, with 15 bases between. Germline CDR1 GTSNPN, CDR2 SVGIG (reference sequence). Clones were sequenced by immunoSEQ multiplex PCR, and TCRdb holds only the in-frame ones, with some missing. The sample lists some 170,000 clones; 88% were seen once. The rearrangement joins TRBV30 to TRBJ2-7; either TRBD1 or TRBD2 may fit D (5 bases each). The sample in question was PBMCs, obtained at disease progression, from a patient treated with ibrutinib. This clonotype was sampled from a human donor with chronic lymphocytic leukemia. CDR3: CAWSPGTDVYEQYF. CDR3 DNA: TGTGCCTGGAGTCCCGGGACGGATGTTTACGAGCAGTACTTC.